The 31 T cell receptor beta chains reported below all come from one sample, sequenced in a study of vaccination and CD4 T cells after COVID-19. For these receptors, no antigen is known. As for treatment: roughly 11-day PBMC culture with coronavirus spike peptide pools or control peptides (ViraFEST assay). Sequenced with the Oncomine TCR Beta short-read assay was DNA taken from cultured CD4+ T cells. TCRdb itself ran the PCR reads through MiXCR, one entry per CDR3 protein. The sample has over 10,000 distinct CDR3 sequences, roughly 70% seen once. Sequencing was done on a sample of CD4+ T cells from blood, cultured in vitro. These TCRs come from a human donor who had recovered from COVID-19.

CDR3 amino acids: CASSLDRGNSPLHF. Here the CDR3 DNA reads TGTGCCAGCAGCTTAGACAGGGGTAATTCACCCCTCCACTTT. This chain uses TRBV7-2 with TRBJ1-6; 7 nucleotides line up with TRBD1. The CDR3 loop spans 14 amino acids. J lost 6 bases, V lost 1 base, and 0 bases had no gene match. CDR1 is SGHTA and CDR2 is FQGNSA in the germline V gene.

The DNA for the CDR3 is TGCGCCAGCAGCTTGACAGGGGACTATGGCTACACCTTC. Amino acid sequence: CASSLTGDYGYTF. The J gene is TRBJ1-2, the V gene TRBV5-1, with 7 bases matching TRBD1. The CDR3 is made up of 13 amino acids. The V gene end was trimmed by 1 base and the J gene end by 3 bases; junction bases not matched to a gene: 0. The germline V gene has CDR1 SGHRS and CDR2 YFSETQ.

The chain recombines TRBV4-2 with TRBJ2-7, with D perhaps being TRBD1 or TRBD2 (5 bases each). V was cut by 0 bases and J by 2 bases, with 14 bases left in between. This CDR3 is 16 amino acids long. Germline lookup yields CDR1 LGHNA and CDR2 YNFKEQ. The CDR3 loop is CASSQEGVATAYEQYF. In DNA, the CDR3 is TGTGCCAGCAGCCAAGAGGGGGTTGCGACAGCCTACGAGCAGTACTTC.

The rearrangement uses TRBV10-1 and TRBJ1-5; D ambiguous. V was clipped by 8 bases and J by 3 bases, with 23 bases between them. The CDR3 is 17 amino acids. Germline CDR1 is WNHNN and CDR2 is SYGVQD (reference sequence). CDR3 protein: CASHSRGGERDNQPQHF. The CDR3, as DNA: TGCGCCAGCCATTCCAGAGGCGGGGAGAGGGACAATCAGCCCCAGCATTTT.

The V gene is TRBV12-3 or TRBV12-4, the J gene TRBJ2-7, with TRBD2 matching over 9 bases. This CDR3 comprises 15 residues. V trimming: 5 bases; J trimming: 3 bases; junction bases outside the gene matches: 8. CDR3 sequence reads: CASSTYSGRNYEQYF. For the CDR3, the DNA is TGTGCCAGCAGTACCTATAGCGGGAGAAACTACGAGCAGTACTTC.

V is TRBV2 and J is TRBJ2-3; tentative D call: TRBD2 (5 bases). Trimming shortened V by 7 bases and J by 2 bases, and 10 bases separated the two germline ends. Looked up from germline, CDR1 is SNHLY and CDR2 is FYNNEI. This CDR3 spans 13 amino acids. CDR3 sequence: CASNSVFTDTQYF. CDR3 sequence (DNA): TGTGCCAGCAATAGCGTTTTCACAGATACGCAGTATTTT.

This rearrangement joins TRBV2 to TRBJ2-7, with D maybe TRBD2 (5 bases). Trimming left V 6 bases short and J 2 bases short, with 17 bases between. CDR1 and CDR2 from the germline V gene are SNHLY and FYNNEI. The CDR3 spans 15 residues. The CDR3 nucleotides are TGTGCCAGCAGACCTCTAGCTTTCGAAACCTACGAGCAGTACTTC. It encodes CASRPLAFETYEQYF.

The gene calls are TRBV3-1 and TRBJ1-5; a possible D gene is TRBD1 (6 bases). V lost 1 base and J 4 bases, leaving 17 bases between the germline ends. Germline V gives CDR1 LGHDT, CDR2 YNNKEL (reference sequence). The CDR3 extends over 17 amino acids. Here the CDR3 DNA reads TGTGCCAGCAGCCAAGGTGGGGGGGCGATTGGGAATCAGCCCCAGCATTTT. Protein sequence: CASSQGGGAIGNQPQHF.

This clonotype was seen more than once but under ten times. V usage is TRBV6-5 and J usage is TRBJ2-7; 9 nucleotides align to TRBD2. Germline V CDR1 and CDR2: MNHEY, SVGAGI. The CDR3 runs 15 residues. V trimming: 4 bases; J trimming: 3 bases; junction bases outside the gene matches: 7. The chain's CDR3 is CASSSLGGGGYEQYF. DNA for the CDR3: TGTGCCAGCAGTTCCCTTGGCGGGGGGGGCTACGAGCAGTACTTC.

The chain has TRBV12-3 or TRBV12-4 and TRBJ2-5, with TRBD1 identical over 10 bases. The CDR3 sequence is 14 residues long. J was trimmed by 8 bases and V by 4 bases; bases with no gene match: 7. The CDR3 reads CASSSSGTGVTQYF. The CDR3 nucleotides read TGTGCCAGCAGTTCAAGTGGGACAGGGGTAACCCAGTACTTC.

The J gene is TRBJ1-2, the V gene TRBV19; TRBD1 matches at 9 bases. With 4 bases clipped from V and 6 bases from J, the junction kept 6 bases outside the gene matches. There are 14 residues in the CDR3. Germline V gene lookup returns CDR1 LNHDA and CDR2 SQIVND (reference sequence). The CDR3 nucleotides read TGTGCCAGTAGTACAAACAGGGGGCGGAATGGCTACACCTTC. Its protein product is CASSTNRGRNGYTF.

The rearrangement links TRBV11-2 to TRBJ2-5, with TRBD1 matching over 7 bases. The CDR3 runs to 13 residues. The ends lost 5 bases at V and 5 bases at J; junction bases unmatched: 5. The germline V gene encodes CDR1 SGHAT and CDR2 FQNNGV. DNA of the CDR3: TGTGCCAGCAGCGTCCGACAGGGCGAGACCCAGTACTTC. Its protein product is CASSVRQGETQYF.

The V gene is TRBV7-2, the J gene TRBJ1-2; 8 bases are a match to TRBD1. This CDR3 has 15 residues. CDR1 is SGHTA, CDR2 FQGNSA, per germline. V gave up 0 bases and J gave up 4 bases; unmatched junction bases: 4. CDR3 protein: CASSLAQGAPYGYTF. The CDR3 nucleotides are TGTGCCAGCAGCTTAGCGCAGGGGGCGCCCTATGGCTACACCTTC.

The chain links TRBV2 to TRBJ1-1; the D is unclear. V was trimmed by 6 bases and J by 1 base, leaving 9 bases between them. Germline assignment: CDR1 SNHLY and CDR2 FYNNEI. The CDR3 is 13 amino acids. The CDR3 region has the DNA TGTGCCAGCAGCGCAACACAGAACACTGAAGCTTTCTTT. It specifies CASSATQNTEAFF.

This clonotype was seen only once. V usage is TRBV19 and J usage is TRBJ1-2; the D is unclear. V lost 4 bases and J lost 0, with 6 bases in between. The CDR3 contains 13 residues. CDR1 is LNHDA and CDR2 is SQIVND in the germline V gene (reference sequence). CDR3 DNA: TGTGCCAGTAGTACGGGTCCTAACTATGGCTACACCTTC. Protein: CASSTGPNYGYTF.

This clonotype occurred a few times. The chain uses TRBV2 and TRBJ2-3, with 9 nucleotides matching TRBD2. This CDR3 region has 13 residues. Germline V gene data show CDR1 as SNHLY and CDR2 as FYNNEI. V was clipped by 7 bases and J by 3 bases; unmatched bases: 2. CDR3 in amino acids: CASISGGTDTQYF. DNA for the CDR3: TGTGCCAGCATAAGCGGGGGGACAGATACGCAGTATTTT. Using reference TRBV2 and TRBJ2-3 for the parts outside the CDR3, the full variable domain is EPEVTQTPSHQVTQMGQEVILRCVPISNHLYFYWYRQILGQKVEFLVSFYNNEISEKSEIFDDQFSVERPDGSNFTLKIRSTKLEDSAMYFCASISGGTDTQYFGPGTRLTVL.

This chain uses TRBV7-9 with TRBJ1-5, with 9 bases fitting TRBD1. CDR3 length: 14 residues. Germline assignment: CDR1 SEHNR and CDR2 FQNEAQ (reference sequence). Trimming cost V 5 bases and J 3 bases; bases outside gene matches: 2. The CDR3: CASSRDRVNQPQHF. The CDR3, as DNA: TGTGCCAGCAGCCGGGACAGGGTCAATCAGCCCCAGCATTTT.

The chain is built from TRBV6-1 and TRBJ2-1, with 9 bases lining up with TRBD1. CDR3 length: 15 amino acids. Germline CDR1 and CDR2: MNHNS and SASEGT. V shed 6 bases, J shed 2 bases, and the junction held 5 bases outside the gene matches. This chain's CDR3 is CASRTRDRAYNEQFF. The CDR3 nucleotides read TGTGCCAGCAGGACCCGGGACAGGGCCTACAATGAGCAGTTCTTC.

This CDR3 is CASRRTGSGELFF. The CDR3 DNA reads TGCGCCAGCAGGCGGACAGGGTCCGGGGAGCTGTTTTTT. The chain is built from TRBV5-1 and TRBJ2-2; the match to TRBD1 covers 8 bases. The germline CDR1 and CDR2 sequences are SGHRS and YFSETQ. V was clipped by 5 bases and J by 6 bases; unmatched bases: 3. The CDR3 covers 13 residues.

CDR3 DNA: TGCAGTGCCTCGGGGGTTATTAATCAGCCCCAGCATTTT. Its translation: CSASGVINQPQHF. This chain uses TRBV20-1 with TRBJ1-5; tentatively, D is TRBD1 (5 bases). Germline V CDR1 and CDR2: DFQATT, SNEGSKA (reference sequence). V shed 6 bases and J shed 4 bases, with 13 bases lying between them. This CDR3 comprises 13 residues.

Within the sample, this clonotype is medium-sized. The gene calls are TRBV6-1 and TRBJ1-2, with D maybe TRBD1 (5 bases). The germline CDR1 and CDR2 sequences are MNHNS and SASEGT. CDR3 size: 15 residues. V was cut by 7 bases and J by 4 bases, with 19 bases left in between. CDR3 amino acids: CASTQSGGSLYGYTF. As DNA, the CDR3 is TGTGCCAGCACCCAAAGCGGGGGGTCGCTCTATGGCTACACCTTC.

The rearrangement uses TRBV6-1 and TRBJ1-2; D unresolved. CDR1 is MNHNS, CDR2 SASEGT, per germline. The CDR3 length is 12 residues. Between the trimmed V and J ends, which lost 10 bases and 0 bases, there was a span of 9 bases. The CDR3 spells CAIDGPNYGYTF. CDR3 coding DNA: TGTGCCATCGACGGGCCTAACTATGGCTACACCTTC.

V usage is TRBV6-2 or TRBV6-3 and J usage is TRBJ1-6, with D unclear. This CDR3 is 15 amino acids long. Per the germline V gene, CDR1 is MNHEY and CDR2 is SVGEGT. The V gene lost 0 bases and the J gene lost 4 bases, with 7 bases spanning the gap. The CDR3 sequence: CASSYSGPYNSPLHF. CDR3 nucleotide sequence: TGTGCCAGCAGTTACTCAGGCCCTTATAATTCACCCCTCCACTTT.

J is TRBJ1-5 and V is TRBV6-1, with D perhaps TRBD1 (5 bases). Germline V gene data show CDR1 as MNHNS and CDR2 as SASEGT. With 8 bases removed from V and 4 bases from J, the gap between germline ends came to 18 bases. This CDR3 region has 15 residues. CDR3 DNA sequence: TGTGCCAGCGTATCGGTGCCCGGGGGGAATCAGCCCCAGCATTTT. Residues: CASVSVPGGNQPQHF.

The rearrangement uses TRBV15 and TRBJ2-4; perhaps TRBD2 as D (5 bases). V was shortened by 7 bases and J by 3 bases, with 13 bases between the two germline ends. This CDR3 spans 14 amino acids. Germline lookup yields CDR1 LNHNV and CDR2 YYDKDF (reference sequence). The CDR3 loop is CATNIRTGKNIQYF. The CDR3 DNA reads TGTGCCACCAACATCAGGACTGGCAAAAACATTCAGTACTTC. The whole variable domain, filled in from reference TRBV15 and TRBJ2-4, reads DAMVIQNPRYQVTQFGKPVTLSCSQTLNHNVMYWYQQKSSQAPKLLFHYYDKDFNNEADTPDNFQSRRPNTSFCFLDIRSPGLGDTAMYLCATNIRTGKNIQYFGAGTRLSVL.

The CDR3 sequence: CADRGGRDTEAFF. The CDR3 DNA is TGTGCCGACAGGGGGGGGCGGGACACTGAAGCTTTCTTT. This rearrangement joins TRBV2 to TRBJ1-1; 9 nucleotides match TRBD1. The V gene end was trimmed by 11 bases and the J gene end by 3 bases; junction bases not matched to a gene: 7. The germline gives CDR1 SNHLY, CDR2 FYNNEI. The CDR3 loop spans 13 amino acids.

The chain links TRBV7-2 to TRBJ1-4; D call uncertain. The V end was cut by 5 bases, the J end by 8 bases, with 9 bases between. CDR3 length equals 12 residues. CDR1 is SGHTA and CDR2 is FQGNSA in the germline V gene. CDR3 protein: CASSPYGEKLFF. The CDR3 region has the DNA TGTGCCAGCAGCCCTTACGGGGAAAAACTGTTTTTT. Variable domain in full (rest from reference TRBV7-2 and TRBJ1-4): GAGVSQSPSNKVTEKGKDVELRCDPISGHTALYWYRQSLGQGLEFLIYFQGNSAPDKSGLPSDRFSAERTGGSVSTLTIQRTQQEDSAVYLCASSPYGEKLFFGSGTQLSVL.

This rearrangement joins TRBV27 to TRBJ2-5; the match to TRBD1 covers 9 bases. The CDR3 has 13 amino acids. From germline, CDR1 is MNHEY and CDR2 SMNVEV (reference sequence). Trimming took 5 bases from V and 3 from J; bases not matched to a gene: 1. The CDR3 sequence is CASSRTGEETQYF. As DNA, the CDR3 is TGTGCCAGCAGTCGGACAGGGGAAGAGACCCAGTACTTC.

The chain employs TRBV10-3 and TRBJ2-5, with D unresolved. Germline V CDR1 and CDR2: ENHRY, SYGVKD. The CDR3 consists of 13 residues. V dropped 6 bases and J dropped 5 bases, with 13 bases sitting between them. The CDR3 bases are TGTGCCATCAGCCAAAGGCAGGAGGAGACCCAGTACTTC. Protein product: CAISQRQEETQYF.

The genes are TRBV20-1 and TRBJ1-2, with D perhaps TRBD1 (6 bases). Germline CDR1 is DFQATT and CDR2 is SNEGSKA (reference sequence). V was cut by 6 bases and J by 5 bases, with 16 bases left in between. This CDR3 spans 13 amino acids. CDR3 sequence: CSANRDTIYGYTF. CDR3 bases: TGCAGTGCAAACCGGGACACCATATATGGCTACACCTTC.

This rearrangement joins TRBV5-1 to TRBJ2-5; D gene uncertain. The length of the CDR3 is 18 residues. Germline CDR1 and CDR2: SGHRS and YFSETQ. The V gene lost 4 bases and the J gene lost 2 bases, with 24 bases spanning the gap. CDR3 residues: CASSRRSQPPLKQETQYF. CDR3 in DNA: TGCGCCAGCAGCCGACGCTCCCAACCCCCACTAAAACAAGAGACCCAGTACTTC. Full variable domain (remainder filled in from reference TRBV5-1 and TRBJ2-5): KAGVTQTPRYLIKTRGQQVTLSCSPISGHRSVSWYQQTPGQGLQFLFEYFSETQRNKGNFPGRFSGRQFSNSRSEMNVSTLELGDSALYLCASSRRSQPPLKQETQYFGPGTRLLVL.